This record concerns one T cell receptor beta chain sequence. The CDR3 covers 13 residues. V lost 4 bases and J 11 bases, leaving 15 bases between the germline ends. Per the germline V gene, CDR1 is SEHNR and CDR2 is FQNEAQ (reference sequence). Through a sample-barcoded 5' primer and a J-beta primer mix, a second PCR was run for roughly 7 to 12 cycles. TCRdb redid the calling of the 5' RACE reads with MiXCR, one entry per CDR3 protein. The data contain more than 700,000 distinct CDR3 sequences, about 53% of them singletons. This record belongs to a study of blood T cells in healthy people across ages. Study-wide background: Every two T cells gave about one barcoded beta molecule via template switching.

Sequencing input: blood. This chain uses TRBV7-9 with TRBJ2-1, with a tentative D call TRBD1 (6 bases). This receptor was taken from an elderly man in good health. CDR3 in DNA: TGTGCCAGCAGCTCCCAACAGGGATTTAAGCAGTTCTTC. Translated: CASSSQQGFKQFF. The full variable domain, completed using reference TRBV7-9 and TRBJ2-1, is DTGVSQNPRHKITKRGQNVTFRCDPISEHNRLYWYRQTLGQGPEFLTYFQNEAQLEKSRLLSDRFSAERPKGSFSTLEIQRTEQGDSAMYLCASSSQQGFKQFFGPGTRLTVL.